The next 17 T cell receptor beta chains were all read from a single sample in a study of T cells after somatic rescue of genetic block. Clones were read by immunoSEQ multiplex PCR, and TCRdb kept only the in-frame ones, dropping some. The data show approximately 10,000 clones, 71% seen once. The sequenced sample consisted of peripheral blood mononuclear cells (PBMCs). The receptors were gathered from a boy between 10 and 17 years old.

The rearrangement links TRBV30 to TRBJ2-3, with 12 bases fitting TRBD2. This CDR3 region has 18 residues. Trimming removed 2 bases from V and 1 base from J; junction bases left unmatched: 10. The germline gives CDR1 GTSNPN, CDR2 SVGIG (reference sequence). CDR3 protein: CAWSRGRLAGVGTDTQYF. The CDR3 DNA sequence: TGTGCCTGGAGTCGGGGGCGACTAGCGGGAGTGGGCACAGATACGCAGTATTTT.

The J gene is TRBJ2-7, the V gene TRBV28, with 7 nucleotides matching TRBD1. The CDR3 extends over 15 amino acids. Per germline, CDR1 MDHEN and CDR2 SYDVKM. Losses at the gene ends were 4 bases for V and 6 bases for J; bases not matched to a gene: 12. The CDR3 reads CASSSPGQWAIEQYF. The CDR3 nucleotides are TGTGCCAGCAGTTCCCCGGGACAGTGGGCAATCGAGCAGTACTTC.

This clone was seen just once. The genes are TRBV27 and TRBJ1-3, with D uncertain. Between the trimmed V and J ends, which lost 5 bases and 0 bases, there was a span of 5 bases. Germline V CDR1 and CDR2: MNHEY, SMNVEV (reference sequence). The CDR3 length is 13 residues. The CDR3 is CASSQVSGNTIYF. CDR3 DNA sequence: TGTGCCAGCAGTCAAGTCTCTGGAAACACCATATATTTT.

The rearrangement joins TRBV9 to TRBJ1-6; 7 positions agree with TRBD1. The germline V gene has CDR1 SGDLS and CDR2 YYNGEE. J gave up 7 bases and V 4 bases, and 2 bases lay outside the gene matches. CDR3 length equals 13 residues. This chain's CDR3 is CASSPGGNSPLHF. Written as DNA, the CDR3 is TGTGCCAGCAGCCCAGGGGGGAATTCACCCCTCCACTTT.

This clone showed up just once. V and J are TRBV7-9 and TRBJ2-1; no firm D call. V lost 4 bases to trimming and J lost 3 bases, with 13 bases between them. The CDR3 is made up of 15 amino acids. Germline V CDR1 and CDR2: SEHNR, FQNEAQ (reference sequence). The CDR3 nucleotides read TGTGCCAGCAGCTCTACGTTATATGTCTACAATGAGCAGTTCTTC. Its translation: CASSSTLYVYNEQFF.

The chain joins TRBV18 to TRBJ2-7; no firm D call. CDR1 and CDR2 (germline): KGHSH, LQKENI. CDR3 length equals 14 residues. Deletions cut 3 bases from V and 3 bases from J, with 12 bases between. CDR3: CASSPFRTGYEQYF. The CDR3 DNA reads as TGTGCCAGCTCACCCTTCCGAACCGGCTACGAGCAGTACTTC.

This clone occurred once. In DNA, the CDR3 is TGTGCCATCAGTTCTCTAGCGGGAGGGCCATGGAATGAGCAGTTCTTC. The encoded protein is CAISSLAGGPWNEQFF. The chain joins TRBV10-3 to TRBJ2-1, with 12 bases aligning to TRBD2. The CDR3 sequence is 16 residues long. Unmatched junction bases numbered 9, after V lost 5 bases and J lost 7 bases. Germline-derived CDR1 and CDR2 are ENHRY and SYGVKD.

Judged by abundance, this clone is medium-sized (0.01 to 0.1%). The chain uses TRBV7-9 and TRBJ1-4; a weak D match, TRBD1 (5 bases). Germline V gene lookup returns CDR1 SEHNR and CDR2 FQNEAQ (reference sequence). This CDR3 has 16 residues. Between the trimmed V and J ends, which lost 2 bases and 3 bases, there was a span of 13 bases. CDR3 DNA: TGTGCCAGCAGCTTACAGGGTCCTAAGTCTAATGAAAAACTGTTTTTT. This translates into CASSLQGPKSNEKLFF.

The chain joins TRBV5-8 to TRBJ1-5; TRBD1 agrees at 7 bases. V lost 0 bases, J lost 3 bases, and 3 bases stayed unmatched. The CDR3 is 15 residues long. Germline V lookup: CDR1 SGHTS, CDR2 YDEGEE. The CDR3 region is CASSLDRGDNQPQHF. CDR3 nucleotides: TGTGCCAGCAGCTTGGACAGGGGAGACAATCAGCCCCAGCATTTT.

The chain joins TRBV18 to TRBJ2-1, with D tentatively TRBD1 (6 bases). Trimming pared 3 bases from V and 10 bases from J, leaving 10 bases between. The germline CDR1 and CDR2 sequences are KGHSH and LQKENI. CDR3 length: 12 amino acids. DNA for the CDR3: TGTGCCAGCTCACCCTACAGGGAGGAGCAGTTCTTC. Translating gives CASSPYREEQFF.

The V gene is TRBV10-3, the J gene TRBJ1-5; D unresolved. Trimming removed 4 bases at V and 4 bases at J, with 8 bases between. The germline V gene encodes CDR1 ENHRY and CDR2 SYGVKD. The CDR3 extends over 13 amino acids. The CDR3 DNA reads as TGTGCCATCAGTGCGGCAGGAAATCAGCCCCAGCATTTT. Translating it yields CAISAAGNQPQHF.

The chain carries TRBV30 and TRBJ2-5; D remains ambiguous. The CDR3 is 14 amino acids. Trimming removed 2 bases at V and 7 bases at J, with 17 bases between. The germline V gene encodes CDR1 GTSNPN and CDR2 SVGIG (reference sequence). The CDR3 loop reads CAWSKIVPALTQYF. Written as DNA, the CDR3 is TGTGCCTGGAGTAAGATCGTACCCGCATTGACCCAGTACTTC.

The gene calls are TRBV9 and TRBJ2-3; 7 nucleotides align to TRBD2. The CDR3 runs to 16 residues. V trimming: 4 bases; J trimming: 1 base; junction bases outside the gene matches: 9. Germline V gene lookup returns CDR1 SGDLS and CDR2 YYNGEE. The CDR3 is CASSPLGGTGTDTQYF. The CDR3 nucleotides read TGTGCCAGCAGCCCCCTCGGGGGGACTGGCACAGATACGCAGTATTTT.

This chain links TRBV19 with TRBJ2-3; D unclear. The V end lost 6 bases, the J end lost 3 bases, and 13 bases lay between the germline ends. This CDR3 contains 14 residues. Germline V gene sequence: CDR1 LNHDA, CDR2 SQIVND (reference sequence). The DNA of the CDR3 is TGTGCCAGTAGCCGCCTGAGCACGACAGATACGCAGTATTTT. It translates to CASSRLSTTDTQYF.

The rearrangement uses TRBV5-4 and TRBJ2-6, with D uncertain. The CDR3 runs to 17 residues. The V end lost 0 bases, the J end lost 3 bases, and 13 bases lay between the germline ends. Germline V gives CDR1 SGHNT, CDR2 YYREEE (reference sequence). CDR3 residues: CASSLDPAADGANVLTF. The CDR3 DNA reads TGTGCCAGCAGCTTGGATCCGGCCGCGGATGGGGCCAACGTCCTGACTTTC. The full variable domain, with the rest looked up from reference TRBV5-4 and TRBJ2-6, is ETGVTQSPTHLIKTRGQQVTLRCSSQSGHNTVSWYQQALGQGPQFIFQYYREEENGRGNFPPRFSGLQFPNYSSELNVNALELDDSALYLCASSLDPAADGANVLTFGAGSRLTVL.

V and J are TRBV27 and TRBJ2-5, with D possibly being TRBD1 (6 bases). This CDR3 is 13 amino acids long. Trimming left V 6 bases short and J 2 bases short, with 10 bases between. Germline V lookup: CDR1 MNHEY, CDR2 SMNVEV (reference sequence). The DNA of the CDR3 is TGTGCCAGCAGCCACGGGACACAAGAGACCCAGTACTTC. Translation: CASSHGTQETQYF.

The rearrangement links TRBV29-1 to TRBJ1-4; no reliable D call. The germline V gene has CDR1 SQVTM and CDR2 ANQGSEA. The CDR3 loop spans 11 amino acids. V was pared by 4 bases and J by 7 bases, with 7 bases between. CDR3 in amino acids: CSVAGSEKLFF. In nucleotides, the CDR3 is TGCAGCGTTGCGGGGAGTGAAAAACTGTTTTTT.